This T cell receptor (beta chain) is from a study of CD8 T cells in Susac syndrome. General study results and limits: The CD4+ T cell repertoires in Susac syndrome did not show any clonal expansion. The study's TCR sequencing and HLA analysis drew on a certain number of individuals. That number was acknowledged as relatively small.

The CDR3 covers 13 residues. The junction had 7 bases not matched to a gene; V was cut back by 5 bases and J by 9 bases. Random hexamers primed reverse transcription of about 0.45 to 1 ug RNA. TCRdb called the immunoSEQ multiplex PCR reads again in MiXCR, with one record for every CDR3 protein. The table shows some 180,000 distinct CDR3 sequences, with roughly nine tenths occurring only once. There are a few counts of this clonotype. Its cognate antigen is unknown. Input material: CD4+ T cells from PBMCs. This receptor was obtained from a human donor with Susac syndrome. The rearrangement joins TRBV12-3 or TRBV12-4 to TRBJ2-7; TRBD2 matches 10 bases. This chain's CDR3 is CASSERLAGWQYF. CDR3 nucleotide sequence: TGTGCCAGCAGTGAGCGACTAGCGGGTTGGCAGTACTTC.